This T cell receptor (beta chain) was sequenced during a study of T cell responses to AZD1222 COVID-19 vaccine. The protocol was immunoSEQ multiplex PCR, while the TCRdb copy is restricted to in-frame clones and leaves out a portion. This table has around 160,000 clones, about 90% appearing once. The ends were cut back, 9 bases at V and 2 bases at J, with 7 bases in the middle. The CDR3 has 12 amino acids. Germline V gives CDR1 MNHEY, CDR2 SVGAGI. The sequenced sample was peripheral blood, obtained on day 0 of AZD1222 vaccination. The rearrangement links TRBV6-5 to TRBJ1-4; D is undetermined. This clonotype was sampled from an adult in good health. The CDR3 reads CASGRTNEKLFF. Written as DNA, the CDR3 is TGTGCCAGTGGTAGGACTAATGAAAAACTGTTTTTT.